This TCR beta chain was identified in a study of T cells in Graves' hyperthyroidism and ophthalmopathy (dated by TCRdb to the late 2010s). With regard to the full study: Peripheral blood samples were taken at the time of initial diagnosis, prior to any treatment. A discovery cohort of 95 to 100 patients, 43 with Graves' ophthalmopathy and about 60 with stable Graves' hyperthyroidism, was used to find distinguishing TCR V-J signatures. Prospective prediction of ophthalmopathy was tested in an independent validation cohort consisting of roughly 20 hyperthyroidism patients and around 17 patients who later progressed to ophthalmopathy. For training and testing, the roughly 97 patients in the discovery cohort were randomly divided in a 7:3 ratio. The study also compared thyroid tissue and blood T-cell repertoires from roughly 6 Graves' hyperthyroidism patients. After blood sampling, hyperthyroidism patients were treated with methimazole at a starting dose of 30 mg daily, and ophthalmopathy patients were treated with high-dose intravenous methylprednisolone. The paper reports TCR Vbeta CDR3 sequencing of over 120 peripheral blood samples: approximately 41 ophthalmopathy, under 80 hyperthyroidism and 17 progressor patients.

What the authors observed across the whole study: Blood samples also contained most of the expanded thyroid clonotypes (frequency above 0.001), which suggests that blood repertoires may reflect thyroid immune responses. A 13 V-J signature model separated ophthalmopathy from stable hyperthyroidism, with 87.88% sensitivity and 81.08% specificity in cross-validation and 80%/75% in testing. During validation, the model predicted progression to ophthalmopathy a median of roughly 7.1 months ahead of onset, with 60% to 71% sensitivity and less than 85% specificity. No statistical method was used to fix the sample size in advance, and group allocation was not hidden from the investigators.

In the ophthalmopathy patients, disease was moderately to severely active, with a Clinical Activity Score of 3 or more, a NOSPECS grade of 4 or more, and a duration of less than 3 months. Any patient with an uncontrolled infection, another autoimmune disease, pregnancy or lactation was excluded. Clinical symptoms, serum thyroxine and TRAb, thyroid ultrasound, and orbital computed tomography formed the basis for the diagnoses. Ficoll-Paque density gradient centrifugation was used to isolate PBMCs from 9.5 to 10 ml of fresh peripheral blood. Total RNA was extracted using Trizol reagent, and RNA quality was assessed on an Agilent 2100 Bioanalyzer. The TCR beta CDR3 regions were amplified from the RNA transcripts. For the first round of RT-PCR on the TCR CDR3, the HTBI primer set was used together with the Qiagen OneStep RT-PCR kit. Libraries were constructed in a second round of multiplex PCR, after which size selection and purification were performed. Sequencing of the libraries was done on an Illumina HiSeq2000 using paired-end 100 bp reads. The authors' analysis ran thus. SOAPnuke was used to process the raw data, with reads discarded if the reads contained adapters or uncalled bases, had a mean Phred below 15, or lacked an exact constant-primer or identifier match. COPE v1.2.5 was used to merge the high-quality paired reads, and each unique nucleotide sequence was defined as a clonotype. MiTCR v1.1 was used to align clonotypes to the IMGT TRBV, TRBD and TRBJ reference segments. Analysis was restricted to V-J combinations with a frequency above 0.0001, which covered about 99% of repertoires. The TCS score was defined as the ratio of F50 (clonal expansion) to E x V (chaos), calculated using BLOSUM62-based TCRdist between CDR3 peptides within each V-J. Welch's t-statistics and random forest reduced around 520 V-J features to 13, which were used in a naive Bayes classifier (R e1071). The similarity between thyroid and blood repertoires was quantified using the Morisita-Horn index. TCRdb took the public reads, trimmed them with fastp at Q25, ran MiXCR for clone calling and kept in-frame beta chains. Merged by CDR3 protein, the rows form single entries marked with the most common genes and DNA. The V and J calls and clone size come from TCRdb's table, not from the authors' own analysis. The sample table records about 59,000 distinct CDR3 sequences; approximately 50% of these occur just once. In total, the top ten clones hold about 3.6% of the sample.

As regards this clonotype: Its antigen is not yet known. No base-level quality is on record; no much larger clone is a single base apart.

The source of this sequence is a woman aged 55-70 years with Graves' ophthalmopathy. Sequenced material: blood.

The DNA sequence follows: TGCAGTGCCATCCCGCGGGACAGGGGACAGCCCCAGCATTTT. This translates into CSAIPRDRGQPQHF. Recombination linked TRBV20-1 to TRBJ1-5; 10 bases in between match TRBD1. The CDR3 starts with the cysteine, ends with the phenylalanine, and has 14 residues. Just the 42-base CDR3 DNA is kept, in frame starting at base 1. CDR1 and CDR2, looked up from the germline V gene (reference sequence), are DFQATT and SNEGSKA. For this chain, trimming is 6 bases at the V end and 7 bases at the J end, and the number of junction bases without a gene match is 9.